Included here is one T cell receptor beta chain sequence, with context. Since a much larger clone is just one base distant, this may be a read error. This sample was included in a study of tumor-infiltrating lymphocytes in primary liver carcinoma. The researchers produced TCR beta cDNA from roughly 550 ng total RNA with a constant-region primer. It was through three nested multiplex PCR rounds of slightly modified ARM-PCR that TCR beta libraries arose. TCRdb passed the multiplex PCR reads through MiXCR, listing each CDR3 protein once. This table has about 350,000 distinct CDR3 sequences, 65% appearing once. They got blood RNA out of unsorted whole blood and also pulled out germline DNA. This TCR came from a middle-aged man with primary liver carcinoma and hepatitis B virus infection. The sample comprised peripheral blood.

CDR3 in DNA: TGTGACAGCAGTGACCACCCCCGGAGGAGCCCAGAGGGGCAGTACTTC. It specifies CDSSDHPRRSPEGQYF. J is TRBJ2-7 and V is TRBV6-5; D perhaps matches TRBD2 (5 bases). Germline values: CDR1 MNHEY, CDR2 SVGAGI. The CDR3 length is 16 residues.